This T cell receptor beta chain was recovered during a study of blood T cell repertoires in COVID-19. Study details: In each case, the material was cDNA or gDNA derived from T cells, B-cell-depleted T cells, or PBMCs.

In the original analysis: Reference gene primer amplification gave nucleated cell count estimates. The assay was immunoSEQ multiplex PCR, and TCRdb's table has in-frame clones only and misses some. V, J and clone size were drawn from that table, and D and trimming were deduced from the DNA. Of approximately 440,000 clones listed, around 89% were seen once; the top ten hold roughly an eighth. Per the germline V gene, CDR1 is MNHNS and CDR2 is SASEGT. This CDR3 spans 13 amino acids. The V end lost 3 bases, the J end lost 7 bases, and 13 bases lay between the germline ends. The TCR originated in a woman aged 45-65 years with COVID-19, enrolled during active disease. This chain connects TRBV6-1 to TRBJ2-7; D may be TRBD1 (5 bases). Sequencing was performed on peripheral blood. CDR3 nucleotide sequence: TGTGCCAGCAGTGAGCAACAGGCCTTGGAGCAGTACTTC. Translation: CASSEQQALEQYF.